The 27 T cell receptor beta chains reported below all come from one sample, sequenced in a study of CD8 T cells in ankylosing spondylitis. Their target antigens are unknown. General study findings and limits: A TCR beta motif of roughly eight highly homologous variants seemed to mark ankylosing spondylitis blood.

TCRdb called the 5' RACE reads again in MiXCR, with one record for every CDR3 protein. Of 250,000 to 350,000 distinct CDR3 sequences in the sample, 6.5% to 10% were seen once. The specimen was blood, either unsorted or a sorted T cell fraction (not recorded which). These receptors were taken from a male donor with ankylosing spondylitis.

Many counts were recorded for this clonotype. For the CDR3, the DNA is TGCGCCAGCAGCTTTCGACAGGGGGCTATCGATGAGCAGTTCTTC. Its protein product is CASSFRQGAIDEQFF. The chain uses TRBV5-1 and TRBJ2-1; TRBD1 matches at 10 bases. From germline, CDR1 is SGHRS and CDR2 YFSETQ. V shed 2 bases and J 8 bases; nucleotides not matched to a gene: 7. The CDR3 runs 15 residues.

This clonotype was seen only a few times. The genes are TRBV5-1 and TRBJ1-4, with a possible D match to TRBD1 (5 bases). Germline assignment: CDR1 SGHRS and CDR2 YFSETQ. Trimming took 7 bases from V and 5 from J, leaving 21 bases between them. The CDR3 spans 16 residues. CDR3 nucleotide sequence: TGCGCCAGCGGTTCGGGGGAGGACGGAGGAAATGAAAAACTGTTTTTT. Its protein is CASGSGEDGGNEKLFF.

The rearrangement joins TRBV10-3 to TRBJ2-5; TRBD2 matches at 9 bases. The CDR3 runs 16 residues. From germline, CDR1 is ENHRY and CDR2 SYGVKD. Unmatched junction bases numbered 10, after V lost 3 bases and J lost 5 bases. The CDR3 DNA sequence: TGTGCCATCAGTGAACTTGCCGCGGGAGGGCCGGAGACCCAGTACTTC. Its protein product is CAISELAAGGPETQYF.

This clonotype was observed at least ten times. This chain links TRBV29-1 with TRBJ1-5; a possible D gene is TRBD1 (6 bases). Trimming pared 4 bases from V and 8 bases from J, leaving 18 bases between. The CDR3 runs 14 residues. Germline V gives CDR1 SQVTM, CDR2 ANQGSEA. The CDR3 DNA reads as TGCAGCGTTGGTTTGGCAGGGGCCTATGAGCCCCAGCATTTT. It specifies CSVGLAGAYEPQHF.

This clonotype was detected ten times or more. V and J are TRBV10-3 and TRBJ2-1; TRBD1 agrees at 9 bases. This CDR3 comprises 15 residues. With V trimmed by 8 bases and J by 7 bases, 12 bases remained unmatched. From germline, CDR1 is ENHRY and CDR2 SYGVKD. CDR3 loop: CAIGPGQGSVNEQFF. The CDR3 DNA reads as TGTGCCATCGGGCCGGGACAGGGTTCTGTGAATGAGCAGTTCTTC.

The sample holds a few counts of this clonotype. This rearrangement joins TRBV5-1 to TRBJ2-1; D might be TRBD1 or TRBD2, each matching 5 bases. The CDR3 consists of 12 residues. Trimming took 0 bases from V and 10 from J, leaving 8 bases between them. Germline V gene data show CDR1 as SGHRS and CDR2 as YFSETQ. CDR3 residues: CASSLEWGEQFF. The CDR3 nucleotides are TGCGCCAGCAGCTTGGAGTGGGGGGAGCAGTTCTTC.

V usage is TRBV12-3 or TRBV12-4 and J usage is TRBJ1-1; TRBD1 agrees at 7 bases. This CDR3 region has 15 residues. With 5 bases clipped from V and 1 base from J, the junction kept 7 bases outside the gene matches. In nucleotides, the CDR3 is TGTGCCAGCAGTCTGCTGACAGGGTGGAACACTGAAGCTTTCTTT. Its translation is CASSLLTGWNTEAFF.

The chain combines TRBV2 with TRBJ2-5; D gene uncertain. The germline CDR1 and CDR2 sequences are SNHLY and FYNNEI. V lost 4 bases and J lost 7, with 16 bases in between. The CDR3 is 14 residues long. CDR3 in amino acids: CASSVALGKGTQYF. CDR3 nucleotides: TGTGCCAGCAGTGTTGCCTTAGGGAAGGGGACCCAGTACTTC.

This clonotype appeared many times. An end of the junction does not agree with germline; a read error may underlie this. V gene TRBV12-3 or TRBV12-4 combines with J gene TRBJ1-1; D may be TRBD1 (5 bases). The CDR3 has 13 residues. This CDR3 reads CASSLGVNTEAFF. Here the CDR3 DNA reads TGCGCCAGCAGCTTAGGGGTGAACACTGAAGCTTTCTTT.

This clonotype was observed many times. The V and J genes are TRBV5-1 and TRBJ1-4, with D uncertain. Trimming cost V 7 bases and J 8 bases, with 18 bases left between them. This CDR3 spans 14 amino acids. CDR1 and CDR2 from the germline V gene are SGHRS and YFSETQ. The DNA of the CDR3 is TGCGCCAGCGTCCTCCGGGGTGATGGAGAAAAACTGTTTTTT. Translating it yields CASVLRGDGEKLFF.

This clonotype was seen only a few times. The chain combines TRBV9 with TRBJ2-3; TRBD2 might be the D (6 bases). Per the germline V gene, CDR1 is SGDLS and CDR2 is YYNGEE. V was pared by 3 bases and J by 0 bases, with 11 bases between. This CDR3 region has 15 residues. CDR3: CASSAGSRSTDTQYF. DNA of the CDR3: TGTGCCAGCAGCGCCGGGAGTAGGAGCACAGATACGCAGTATTTT.

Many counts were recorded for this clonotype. CDR3 loop: CSVGDRSSYEQYF. CDR3 coding DNA: TGCAGCGTCGGGGACAGGAGCTCCTACGAGCAGTACTTC. The chain joins TRBV29-1 to TRBJ2-7; TRBD1 matches 8 bases. The CDR3 length is 13 residues. Germline V CDR1 and CDR2: SQVTM, ANQGSEA. V lost 6 bases to trimming and J lost 0 bases; unmatched junction nucleotides: 4.

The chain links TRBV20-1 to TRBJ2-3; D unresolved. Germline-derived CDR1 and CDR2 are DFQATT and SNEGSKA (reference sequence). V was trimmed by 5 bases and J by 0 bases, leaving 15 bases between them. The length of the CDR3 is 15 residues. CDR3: CSAPGPFASTDTQYF. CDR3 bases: TGCAGTGCTCCCGGACCCTTCGCGAGCACAGATACGCAGTATTTT.

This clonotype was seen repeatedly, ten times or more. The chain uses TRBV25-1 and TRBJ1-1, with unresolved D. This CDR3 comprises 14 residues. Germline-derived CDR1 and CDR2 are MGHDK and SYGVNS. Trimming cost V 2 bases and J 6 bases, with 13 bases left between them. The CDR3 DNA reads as TGTGCCAGCAGTGAACCCCTCGCGTCCGCTGAAGCTTTCTTT. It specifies CASSEPLASAEAFF.

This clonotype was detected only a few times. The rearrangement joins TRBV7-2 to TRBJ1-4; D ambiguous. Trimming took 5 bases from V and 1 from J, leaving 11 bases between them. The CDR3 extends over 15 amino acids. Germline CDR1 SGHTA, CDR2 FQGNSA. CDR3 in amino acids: CASSPRVVTNEKLFF. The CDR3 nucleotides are TGTGCCAGCAGCCCAAGGGTGGTAACTAATGAAAAACTGTTTTTT.

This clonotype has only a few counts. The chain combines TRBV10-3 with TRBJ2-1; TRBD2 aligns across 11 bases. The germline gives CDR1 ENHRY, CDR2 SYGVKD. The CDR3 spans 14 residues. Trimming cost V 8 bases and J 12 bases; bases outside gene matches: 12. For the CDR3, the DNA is TGTGCCATCCATTCACTAGCGGGGGAGTATCCGCAGTTCTTC. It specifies CAIHSLAGEYPQFF.

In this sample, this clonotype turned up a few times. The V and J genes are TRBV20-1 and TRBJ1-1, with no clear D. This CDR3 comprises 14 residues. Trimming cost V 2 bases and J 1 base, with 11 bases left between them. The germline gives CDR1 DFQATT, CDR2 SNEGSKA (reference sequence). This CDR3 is CSARPPRPNTEAFF. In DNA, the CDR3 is TGCAGTGCTAGACCCCCGCGGCCGAACACTGAAGCTTTCTTT.

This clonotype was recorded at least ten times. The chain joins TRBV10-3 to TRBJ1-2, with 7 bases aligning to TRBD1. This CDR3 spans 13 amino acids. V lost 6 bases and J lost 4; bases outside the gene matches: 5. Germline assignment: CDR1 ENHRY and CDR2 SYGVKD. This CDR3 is CAIRGDSSYGYTF. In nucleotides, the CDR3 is TGTGCCATCAGAGGGGACAGCTCCTATGGCTACACCTTC.

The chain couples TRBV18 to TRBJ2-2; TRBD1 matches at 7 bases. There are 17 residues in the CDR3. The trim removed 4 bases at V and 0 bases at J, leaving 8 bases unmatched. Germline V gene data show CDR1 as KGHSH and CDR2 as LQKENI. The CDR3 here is CASSLLRDSTNTGELFF. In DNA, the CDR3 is TGTGCCAGCTCACTTCTACGGGACAGTACGAACACCGGGGAGCTGTTTTTT.

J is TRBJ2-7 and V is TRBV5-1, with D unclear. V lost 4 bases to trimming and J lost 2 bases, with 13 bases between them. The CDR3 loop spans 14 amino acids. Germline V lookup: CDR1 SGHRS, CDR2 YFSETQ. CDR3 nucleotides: TGCGCCAGCAGCCCGTCGCATGATCCCTACGAGCAGTACTTC. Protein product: CASSPSHDPYEQYF.

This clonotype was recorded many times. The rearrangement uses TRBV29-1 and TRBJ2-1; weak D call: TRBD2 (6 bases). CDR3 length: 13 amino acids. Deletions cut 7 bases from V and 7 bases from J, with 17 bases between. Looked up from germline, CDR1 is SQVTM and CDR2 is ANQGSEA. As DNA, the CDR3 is TGCAGCGCACACGGGGGAGCTTTTAATGAGCAGTTCTTC. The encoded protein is CSAHGGAFNEQFF.

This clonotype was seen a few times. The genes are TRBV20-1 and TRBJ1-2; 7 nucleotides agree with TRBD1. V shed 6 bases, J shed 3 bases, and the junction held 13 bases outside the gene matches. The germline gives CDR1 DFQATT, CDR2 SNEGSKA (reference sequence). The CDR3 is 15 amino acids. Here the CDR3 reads CSALTPGTDDYGYTF. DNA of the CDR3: TGCAGTGCACTTACCCCCGGGACAGATGACTATGGCTACACCTTC.

CDR3 in DNA: TGTGCCAGCAGTTCTCCCTTGACAGGGAACTATGGCTACACCTTC. This gives the protein CASSSPLTGNYGYTF. V usage is TRBV12-3 or TRBV12-4 and J usage is TRBJ1-2; TRBD1 matches at 7 bases. V lost 4 bases to trimming and J lost 2 bases; unmatched junction nucleotides: 7. This CDR3 has 15 residues.

The CDR3 DNA sequence: TGCAGCGTGCGGACAGGGGGCGAGCAGTACTTC. It translates to CSVRTGGEQYF. The rearrangement joins TRBV29-1 to TRBJ2-7, with 10 nucleotides matching TRBD1. The CDR3 covers 11 residues. Germline CDR1 reads SQVTM; CDR2 reads ANQGSEA. The ends lost 6 bases at V and 6 bases at J; junction bases unmatched: 2.

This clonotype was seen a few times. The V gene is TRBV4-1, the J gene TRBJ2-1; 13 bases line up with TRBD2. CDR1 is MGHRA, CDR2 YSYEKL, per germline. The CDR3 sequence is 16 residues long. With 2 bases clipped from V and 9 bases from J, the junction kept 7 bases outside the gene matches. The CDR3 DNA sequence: TGCGCCAGCAGCCAACCGACTAGCGGGAGGAGGGCTGAGCAGTTCTTC. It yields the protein CASSQPTSGRRAEQFF.

CDR3 DNA: TGTGCCAGCTCTACTAGCGTCGGCTCCTACAATGAGCAGTTCTTC. It specifies CASSTSVGSYNEQFF. This sequence joins TRBV12-3 or TRBV12-4 and TRBJ2-1, with 7 bases that match TRBD2. The CDR3 is 15 residues long. V was pared by 8 bases and J by 0 bases, with 7 bases of the junction left unmatched.

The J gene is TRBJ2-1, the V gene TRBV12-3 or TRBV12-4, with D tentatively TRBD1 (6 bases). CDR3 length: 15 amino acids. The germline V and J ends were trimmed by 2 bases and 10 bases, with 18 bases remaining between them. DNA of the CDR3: TGTGCCAGCAGTTTACGGCGACCGCTTAGGGGGGAGCAGTTCTTC. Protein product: CASSLRRPLRGEQFF.